This entry features one T cell receptor (beta chain) sequence. This may be a read error: a much more frequent sequence differs by one nucleotide. The CDR3 sequence is 13 residues long. Looked up from germline, CDR1 is DFQATT and CDR2 is SNEGSKA (reference sequence). This specimen comes from a study of blood T cells in healthy people across ages. A second PCR of 7 to 11 cycles used a sample-barcoded 5' primer and a J-beta primer mix. TCRdb redid the calling of the 5' RACE reads with MiXCR, one entry per CDR3 protein. Of hundreds of thousands of distinct CDR3 sequences in the sample, more than 40% were seen once.

The clonotype comes from a man in his sixties in good health. Sequencing input: blood. V and J are TRBV20-1 and TRBJ1-2; D is possibly TRBD1 (6 bases). The CDR3 nucleotides read TGCGGTGCTAGGCGGACAGACCCTTATGGCTACACCTTC. Encoded protein: CGARRTDPYGYTF.